Following are 30 T cell receptor beta chains from one sample sequenced in a study of T cells in Graves' hyperthyroidism and ophthalmopathy (dated by TCRdb to between 2019 and 2020). Receptor libraries were prepared by multiplex PCR. This sample was sequenced with an Illumina HiSeq 2000. TCR beta CDR3 regions were amplified from RNA transcripts. A first-round RT-PCR of the TCR CDR3 used the HTBI primer set with the Qiagen OneStep RT-PCR kit. The raw public data were reprocessed by TCRdb itself: fastp quality trimming at Q25, MiXCR clonotype calling, in-frame beta chains only. For every CDR3 protein sequence, its rows merge into one entry that carries the most common genes and DNA. The sample contains about 740,000 distinct CDR3 sequences, less than 15% of them found a single time. The ten largest clones capture about 9.4% of the sample. Material for sequencing was blood. The source of these receptors is a young woman with Graves' hyperthyroidism.

This clonotype was recorded at least ten times. Germline and junction disagree at one end, which may indicate a read error. J is TRBJ2-1 and V is TRBV6-2 or TRBV6-3; 16 positions match TRBD2. This CDR3 comprises 20 residues. The germline V gene encodes CDR1 MNHEY and CDR2 SVGEGT. This CDR3 is CASSYLTGTSGRVSYNEQFF. In DNA, the CDR3 is TGTGCCAGCAGCTACTTAACCGGGACTAGCGGGAGGGTTTCCTACAATGAGCAGTTCTTC.

This clonotype occurred a few times. This chain joins TRBV10-3 and TRBJ2-3, with unresolved D. The V end was cut by 5 bases, the J end by 2 bases, with 17 bases between. The CDR3 has 16 residues. The germline V gene has CDR1 ENHRY and CDR2 SYGVKD. The DNA of the CDR3 is TGTGCCATCAGTCACCCCCGCCCGGATTACACAGATACGCAGTATTTT. Protein sequence: CAISHPRPDYTDTQYF.

The rearrangement joins TRBV7-2 to TRBJ1-1; no reliable D call. V was pared by 5 bases and J by 1 base, with 11 bases between. CDR1 and CDR2 (germline): SGHTA, FQGNSA. The CDR3 totals 14 residues. The CDR3 protein is CASSPSQANTEAFF. CDR3 DNA: TGTGCCAGCAGCCCGTCCCAGGCGAACACTGAAGCTTTCTTT.

The chain employs TRBV29-1 and TRBJ1-1; weak D call: TRBD1 (6 bases). The V and J ends lost 4 bases and 8 bases respectively, with 8 bases between them. Germline CDR1 is SQVTM and CDR2 is ANQGSEA. This CDR3 region has 10 residues. The CDR3 DNA follows: TGCAGCGTTGCTGACAGGGAAGCTTTCTTT. It yields the protein CSVADREAFF.

This clonotype was detected only a few times. V usage is TRBV27 and J usage is TRBJ2-3; TRBD2 aligns across 10 bases. This CDR3 region has 17 residues. In germline, CDR1 is MNHEY, CDR2 SMNVEV (reference sequence). Trimming at V came to 1 base and at J to 3 bases, leaving 7 bases not matched to a gene. The chain's CDR3 is CASSLYPLAGLTDTQYF. DNA for the CDR3: TGTGCCAGCAGTTTATACCCACTAGCGGGACTAACAGATACGCAGTATTTT.

This clonotype was detected only a few times. At one end, the junction sequence differs from germline, possibly due to a read error. The chain employs TRBV30 and TRBJ2-6; D is perhaps TRBD1 (5 bases). Germline loops: CDR1 GTSNPN, CDR2 SVGIG (reference sequence). The CDR3 contains 13 residues. In DNA form, the CDR3 reads TGTGCCTGGATGTGGTCTGGGGCCAACATCCTGACTTTC. Protein: CAWMWSGANILTF.

This clonotype was seen only a few times. CDR3 sequence reads: CAWSPGWLAREGEQFF. CDR3 in DNA: TGTGCCTGGAGCCCCGGGTGGCTAGCAAGGGAGGGTGAGCAGTTCTTC. The chain employs TRBV30 and TRBJ2-1; TRBD2 matches 7 bases. Germline V gene lookup returns CDR1 GTSNPN and CDR2 SVGIG (reference sequence). The V and J ends lost 3 bases and 9 bases, in that order; junction bases with no gene match: 17. The CDR3 runs to 16 residues. Together with reference TRBV30 and TRBJ2-1, the CDR3 gives the full variable domain: SQTIHQWPATLVQPVGSPLSLECTVEGTSNPNLYWYRQAAGRGLQLLFYSVGIGQISSEVPQNLSASRPQDRQFILSSKKLLLSDSGFYLCAWSPGWLAREGEQFFGPGTRLTVL.

There are many counts of this clonotype. This chain connects TRBV18 to TRBJ2-1; maybe TRBD2 (7 bases). This CDR3 comprises 15 residues. The germline V gene encodes CDR1 KGHSH and CDR2 LQKENI. V gave up 3 bases and J gave up 6 bases, with 15 bases separating them. The CDR3 loop reads CASSPGGAHRNEQFF. Written as DNA, the CDR3 is TGTGCCAGCTCACCGGGGGGGGCTCATCGCAATGAGCAGTTCTTC.

This clonotype was counted ten times or more. The chain combines TRBV5-6 with TRBJ1-4; 8 bases line up with TRBD1. Germline-derived CDR1 and CDR2 are SGHDT and YYEEEE. V lost 3 bases and J lost 7; bases outside the gene matches: 5. CDR3 size: 14 residues. For the CDR3, the DNA is TGTGCCAGCAGCTGGGGGACAGGAGGTGAAAAACTGTTTTTT. Translating gives CASSWGTGGEKLFF.

The table lists this clonotype with a few counts. The chain combines TRBV13 with TRBJ2-1; D not certain. The CDR3 spans 15 residues. V was clipped by 5 bases and J by 0 bases, with 11 bases between them. Germline V gives CDR1 PRHDT, CDR2 FYEKMQ (reference sequence). The CDR3 DNA sequence: TGTGCCAGCAGCCACACTGGCAGCTCCTACAATGAGCAGTTCTTC. Translated, it gives CASSHTGSSYNEQFF.

This clonotype was seen only a few times. The chain combines TRBV24-1 with TRBJ2-1; 14 bases map to TRBD2. Losses at the gene ends were 1 base for V and 8 bases for J; bases not matched to a gene: 3. The CDR3 is 16 residues long. The V gene's germline CDR1 is KGHDR and CDR2 SFDVKD. The CDR3 spells CATSDLGTSGSYEQFF. DNA of the CDR3: TGTGCCACCAGTGATTTAGGGACTAGCGGGAGCTATGAGCAGTTCTTC.

This clonotype was recorded a few times. This sequence joins TRBV5-1 and TRBJ2-1; D gene ambiguous. This CDR3 contains 13 residues. CDR1 is SGHRS and CDR2 is YFSETQ in the germline V gene. Trimming shortened V by 4 bases and J by 3 bases, and 8 bases separated the two germline ends. In DNA form, the CDR3 reads TGCGCCAGCAGCCTAGAAGACTACAATGAGCAGTTCTTC. Its translation: CASSLEDYNEQFF.

The table lists this clonotype with many counts. The chain recombines TRBV2 with TRBJ1-2; 7 bases fit TRBD1. Germline trimming cut 4 bases from V and 4 bases from J; bases unmatched to any gene: 9. The CDR3 spans 15 residues. Germline V CDR1 and CDR2: SNHLY, FYNNEI. The CDR3 DNA sequence: TGTGCCAGCAGTGTGTTAGAGGGACAGCTCTATGGCTACACCTTC. Its protein product is CASSVLEGQLYGYTF.

This clonotype was seen a handful of times. The chain has TRBV7-9 and TRBJ2-7; the match to TRBD2 covers 13 bases. Germline V gives CDR1 SEHNR, CDR2 FQNEAQ (reference sequence). This CDR3 spans 17 amino acids. V shed 5 bases, J shed 7 bases, and the junction held 14 bases outside the gene matches. The CDR3 reads CASSPWRGLAGVEEQYF. DNA of the CDR3: TGTGCCAGCAGCCCCTGGCGCGGACTAGCGGGAGTGGAGGAGCAGTACTTC.

This clonotype was found many times. The CDR3 region has the DNA TGTGCCAGCAGCCGTGTCTCTGGGGCCAACGTCCTGACTTTC. Amino acid sequence: CASSRVSGANVLTF. The chain is built from TRBV7-3 and TRBJ2-6; D gene uncertain. This CDR3 has 14 residues. CDR1 and CDR2 (germline): SGHTA, FQGTGA. V gave up 5 bases and J gave up 0 bases, with 5 bases separating them.

CDR3 residues: CASSQGDRGLVTQYF. In nucleotides, the CDR3 is TGTGCCAGCAGCCAAGGGGACAGGGGGCTTGTTACGCAGTATTTT. The chain carries TRBV3-1 and TRBJ2-3; 12 bases line up with TRBD1. Germline loops: CDR1 LGHDT, CDR2 YNNKEL (reference sequence). Trimming removed 1 base from V and 8 bases from J; junction bases left unmatched: 4. The length of the CDR3 is 15 residues.

The chain employs TRBV10-3 and TRBJ1-6, with 7 bases that match TRBD1. This CDR3 spans 15 amino acids. Germline V gene data show CDR1 as ENHRY and CDR2 as SYGVKD. The J segment lost 5 bases and the V segment lost 6 bases, leaving 7 bases of the junction unmatched. Here the CDR3 reads CAISPTGRNNSPLHF. The CDR3 DNA is TGTGCCATCAGCCCGACAGGGAGGAATAATTCACCCCTCCACTTT.

This clonotype came up a few times. The rearrangement links TRBV25-1 to TRBJ1-1; D might be TRBD1 (5 bases). The CDR3 has 15 amino acids. The V end lost 4 bases, the J end lost 5 bases, and 17 bases lay between the germline ends. Germline assignment: CDR1 MGHDK and CDR2 SYGVNS. CDR3 amino acids: CASSVGDLGWTEAFF. The CDR3 region has the DNA TGTGCCAGCAGTGTCGGGGACCTCGGGTGGACTGAAGCTTTCTTT.

This clonotype was observed many times. This sequence joins TRBV12-3 or TRBV12-4 and TRBJ1-5; D possibly corresponds to TRBD1 (5 bases). Deletions cut 4 bases from V and 5 bases from J, with 12 bases between. CDR3 length: 14 amino acids. The CDR3 DNA reads as TGTGCCAGCAGTTCAGGGTTGAGGGATCAGCCCCAGCATTTT. It translates to CASSSGLRDQPQHF.

CDR3 sequence: CASRGTSAFRRDTQYF. The CDR3 DNA follows: TGTGCCAGTAGGGGGACTAGCGCGTTTCGAAGAGATACGCAGTATTTT. The chain links TRBV19 to TRBJ2-3; 10 bases are a match to TRBD2. The germline V gene has CDR1 LNHDA and CDR2 SQIVND (reference sequence). V was pared by 6 bases and J by 5 bases, with 11 bases of the junction left unmatched. The CDR3 contains 16 residues.

This clonotype was found many times. This chain joins TRBV12-3 or TRBV12-4 and TRBJ2-2; D possibly corresponds to TRBD2 (6 bases). V was cut by 4 bases and J by 4 bases, with 13 bases left in between. There are 15 residues in the CDR3. CDR3 nucleotide sequence: TGTGCCAGCAGTTCCTGGGGAGCGGGCACCGGGGAGCTGTTTTTT. It encodes CASSSWGAGTGELFF.

The gene calls are TRBV6-1 and TRBJ2-2; D uncertain. This CDR3 spans 16 amino acids. Per the germline V gene, CDR1 is MNHNS and CDR2 is SASEGT. V dropped 6 bases and J dropped 7 bases, with 21 bases sitting between them. The CDR3 is CASSPDTLKRGGELFF. In nucleotides, the CDR3 is TGTGCCAGCAGCCCCGATACCCTAAAGAGAGGCGGGGAGCTGTTTTTT.

This clonotype was detected ten times or more. The chain uses TRBV11-3 and TRBJ1-1, with D uncertain. Germline CDR1 SGHNT, CDR2 YENEEA. CDR3 length: 14 residues. Trimming took 3 bases from V and 1 from J, leaving 9 bases between them. CDR3 sequence reads: CASSFASRNTEAFF. The CDR3 DNA follows: TGTGCCAGCAGCTTTGCGTCGAGGAACACTGAAGCTTTCTTT.

This rearrangement joins TRBV7-2 to TRBJ2-2; D perhaps matches TRBD2 (5 bases). CDR1 is SGHTA, CDR2 FQGNSA, per germline. Trimming pared 4 bases from V and 0 bases from J, leaving 9 bases between. CDR3 length equals 15 residues. The CDR3 sequence: CASSSRGSNTGELFF. The CDR3 DNA is TGTGCCAGCAGCTCCCGGGGTTCGAACACCGGGGAGCTGTTTTTT.

This clonotype was detected many times. J is TRBJ2-3 and V is TRBV20-1, with 7 bases lining up with TRBD2. Germline trimming cut 6 bases from V and 2 bases from J; bases unmatched to any gene: 14. The CDR3 has 16 residues. The germline V gene encodes CDR1 DFQATT and CDR2 SNEGSKA (reference sequence). Here the CDR3 DNA reads TGCAGTGCGCCTGGGCCTAGCGGAGGGATCACAGATACGCAGTATTTT. It yields the protein CSAPGPSGGITDTQYF.

The rearrangement uses TRBV28 and TRBJ1-3; the match to TRBD1 covers 8 bases. The CDR3 contains 14 residues. Germline V gene data show CDR1 as MDHEN and CDR2 as SYDVKM. The V segment lost 6 bases and the J segment 5 bases; nucleotides outside the gene matches: 6. The CDR3 spells CASRVDRGRNTIYF. Here the CDR3 DNA reads TGTGCCAGCAGGGTCGACAGGGGTCGAAACACCATATATTTT.

This clonotype was found many times. V is TRBV15 and J is TRBJ1-2; D unclear. The germline V gene encodes CDR1 LNHNV and CDR2 YYDKDF (reference sequence). V gave up 6 bases and J gave up 5 bases, with 10 bases separating them. CDR3 length: 12 amino acids. In DNA, the CDR3 is TGTGCCACCAGTCGGGGAGCATATGGCTACACCTTC. Its protein product is CATSRGAYGYTF.

Note on this clonotype: This sequence may be a read error, since a much larger clone differs from it by one base. The chain has TRBV7-9 and TRBJ2-4, with D tentatively TRBD1 or TRBD2 (6 bases each). TRBJ2-1 explains the end of the DNA better; the J call may be wrong. CDR3 length equals 14 residues. From germline, CDR1 is SEHNR and CDR2 FQNEAQ (reference sequence). Here the CDR3 DNA reads TGTGCCAGCAGCTTGTGGGGGGCGCACGGCATTCAGTTCTTC. This translates into CASSLWGAHGIQFF.

The gene calls are TRBV6-1 and TRBJ1-2; D remains ambiguous. Trimming shortened V by 5 bases and J by 3 bases, and 19 bases separated the two germline ends. This CDR3 spans 16 amino acids. CDR1 MNHNS and CDR2 SASEGT come from the germline V gene. Here the CDR3 DNA reads TGTGCCAGCAGTTTGGCGAATTCGGGGAGTTACTATGGCTACACCTTC. This codes for CASSLANSGSYYGYTF.

This clonotype was counted only a few times. The J gene is TRBJ1-1, the V gene TRBV19; no clear D. Germline V gives CDR1 LNHDA, CDR2 SQIVND (reference sequence). The V gene lost 7 bases and the J gene lost 4 bases, with 16 bases spanning the gap. The CDR3 length is 14 residues. CDR3 in DNA: TGTGCCAGTACCCCGGAGCTACTATTCACTGAAGCTTTCTTT. Translated, it gives CASTPELLFTEAFF.